This T cell receptor (beta chain) stems from a study of STAT5B mutations in CD4+ large granular lymphocyte leukemia. The method was immunoSEQ multiplex PCR; TCRdb's version includes in-frame clones alone and lacks a portion of them. The sample includes about 24,000 clones, about two thirds of them seen just once. The specimen sequenced was CD4+ T cells from blood buffy coats. The clonotype was recovered from a human donor in good health.

CDR3 in amino acids: CASSSISGQSYGYTF. Here the CDR3 DNA reads TGTGCCAGCAGCTCCATATCGGGACAAAGCTATGGCTACACCTTC. The V and J genes are TRBV11-2 and TRBJ1-2; tentative D call: TRBD1 (6 bases). This CDR3 is 15 amino acids long. V was trimmed by 4 bases and J by 4 bases, leaving 16 bases between them. From germline, CDR1 is SGHAT and CDR2 FQNNGV.